This is a list of T cell receptor beta chains from one sample in a study of monozygotic twins with cystic fibrosis. Profiled with immunoSEQ multiplex PCR; TCRdb holds only in-frame clones, not every one. The repertoire holds more than 11,000 clones, with 80% to 90% as singletons. The sequenced material came from blood. The receptors were sampled from a boy younger than 18 with cystic fibrosis. The CDR3 runs from the conserved cysteine through the conserved F or W.

>TRBV10-2|TRBJ2-1
CASTLVAYNEQFF
>TRBV5-3|TRBJ1-4
CARSLLGQHLGEGSEKLFF
>TRBV2|TRBJ2-4
CASGGNIQYF
>TRBV18|TRBJ1-1
CASSPRQVLWNTEAFF
>TRBV9|TRBJ2-1
CASSVAEAWGDNEQFF
>TRBV27|TRBJ2-2
CASSIRGRGTGELFF
>TRBV2|TRBJ1-4
CASSQGGDGEKLFF
>TRBV28|TRBJ2-7
CASSRRGSGYEQYF
>TRBV11-2|TRBJ1-2
CASSLGRDNYGYTF
>TRBV30|TRBJ1-2
CAWSVYRGLGYTF
>TRBV5-4|TRBJ2-7
CASSLAIDSTYEQYF
>TRBV10-2|TRBJ1-3
CAGYSGNTIYF
>TRBV5-4|TRBJ2-5
CASSTGDRQETQYF
>TRBV11-3|TRBJ2-7
CASSLGTGLNYEQYF
>TRBV11-2|TRBJ1-1
CASSLDGQGRRTEAFF
>TRBV4-2|TRBJ1-5
CASSQALYSNQPQHF
>TRBV4-1|TRBJ1-6
CASSQVATGNSPLHF
>TRBV6-5|TRBJ2-7
CASSYRAVGPAEQYF
>TRBV19|TRBJ2-4
CASSIDRGAKNIQYF
>TRBV7-8|TRBJ1-4
CASSLYSGNEKLFF
>TRBV6-1|TRBJ2-7
CASSEYPREVSYEQYF
>TRBV5-4|.
CASSLDPGLQNEQYF
>TRBV11-3|TRBJ2-2
CASRRGRNTGELFF
>TRBV6-1|TRBJ2-1
CAIGTGGRGWFF
>TRBV6-1|TRBJ1-1
CASLRTGRDEAFF
>TRBV6-1|TRBJ1-1
CASSEGVEHTEAFF
>TRBV18|TRBJ2-6
CASSPTLQTANSGANVLTF
>TRBV10-2|TRBJ2-5
CASSGVAGGQETQYF
>TRBV5-1|TRBJ2-2
CASSRTDTGELFF
>TRBV5-1|TRBJ2-7
CASSYLQGAQEQYF
>TRBV12-5|TRBJ2-7
CASGLVLAGGAYEQYF
>TRBV9|TRBJ2-7
CASSGDGTGGFYEQYF
>TRBV2|TRBJ1-3
CASSAQGGPGNTIYF
>TRBV4-1|TRBJ1-2
CASSRGQGGRGDYGYTF
>TRBV6-5|TRBJ1-5
CASSYSGGSNQPQHF
>TRBV5-1|TRBJ2-5
CASRVAPQETQYF
>TRBV5-8|TRBJ2-5
CASSFQETQYF
>TRBV7-9|TRBJ2-5
CASSSGDRVQETQYF
>TRBV30|TRBJ2-1
CAWTASVLRLGGMAYNEQFF
>TRBV11-2|TRBJ1-4
CASNQGASNEKLFF